This T cell receptor beta chain was obtained from a study of blood T cell repertoires in COVID-19. Study in general: Acute and convalescent COVID-19 specimens originated in the United States, Italy and Spain. Nucleic acid was either cDNA or gDNA, and it came from T cells, B-cell-depleted T cells, or PBMCs.

Unmatched junction bases numbered 6, after V lost 4 bases and J lost 7 bases. From germline, CDR1 is SGHTA and CDR2 FQGNSA. The CDR3 is made up of 13 amino acids. In the original analysis: Amplifying reference gene primers gave estimates of nucleated cell counts. Sequencing used immunoSEQ multiplex PCR; TCRdb keeps in-frame clones, though not all of them. V and J calls and clone size are given by that table; D and trimming were obtained from the DNA. The sample records about 230,000 clones, approximately 81% being singletons. The sequence came from a woman over 75 with acute or convalescent COVID-19. The sample consisted of peripheral blood. J is TRBJ1-1 and V is TRBV7-2, with TRBD1 matching 7 bases. The CDR3 DNA sequence: TGTGCCAGCAGCTCACACAGGGGTCTTGAAGCTTTCTTT. It codes for CASSSHRGLEAFF.